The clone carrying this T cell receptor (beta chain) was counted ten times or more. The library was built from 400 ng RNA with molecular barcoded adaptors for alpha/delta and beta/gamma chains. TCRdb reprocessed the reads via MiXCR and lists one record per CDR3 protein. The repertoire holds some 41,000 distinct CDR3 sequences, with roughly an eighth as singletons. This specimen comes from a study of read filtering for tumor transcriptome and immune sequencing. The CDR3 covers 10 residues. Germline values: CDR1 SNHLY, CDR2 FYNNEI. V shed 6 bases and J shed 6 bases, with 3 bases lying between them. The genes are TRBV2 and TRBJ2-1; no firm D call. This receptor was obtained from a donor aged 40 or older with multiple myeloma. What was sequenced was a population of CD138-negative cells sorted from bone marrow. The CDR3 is CASSPNEQFF. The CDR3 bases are TGTGCCAGCAGCCCCAATGAGCAGTTCTTC. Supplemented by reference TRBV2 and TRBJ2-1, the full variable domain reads EPEVTQTPSHQVTQMGQEVILRCVPISNHLYFYWYRQILGQKVEFLVSFYNNEISEKSEIFDDQFSVERPDGSNFTLKIRSTKLEDSAMYFCASSPNEQFFGPGTRLTVL.